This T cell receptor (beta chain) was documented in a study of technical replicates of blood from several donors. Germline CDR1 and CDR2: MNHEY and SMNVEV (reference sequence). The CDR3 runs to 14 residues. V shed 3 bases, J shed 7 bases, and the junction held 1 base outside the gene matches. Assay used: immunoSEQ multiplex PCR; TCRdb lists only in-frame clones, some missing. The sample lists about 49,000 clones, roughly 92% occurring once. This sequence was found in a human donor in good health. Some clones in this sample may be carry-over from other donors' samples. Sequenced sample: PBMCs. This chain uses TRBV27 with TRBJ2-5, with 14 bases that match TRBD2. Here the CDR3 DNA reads TGTGCCAGCAGTTTCGGGACTAGCGGGAGGACCCAGTACTTC. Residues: CASSFGTSGRTQYF.